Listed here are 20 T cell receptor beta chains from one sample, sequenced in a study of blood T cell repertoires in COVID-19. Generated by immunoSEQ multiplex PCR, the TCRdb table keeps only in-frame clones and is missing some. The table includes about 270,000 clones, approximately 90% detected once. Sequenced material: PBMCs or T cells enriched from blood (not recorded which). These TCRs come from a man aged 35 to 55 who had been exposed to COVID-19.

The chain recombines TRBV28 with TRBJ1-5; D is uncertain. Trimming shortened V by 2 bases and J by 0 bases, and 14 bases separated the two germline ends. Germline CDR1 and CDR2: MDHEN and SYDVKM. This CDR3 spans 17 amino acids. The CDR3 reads CASSLITGRNSNQPQHF. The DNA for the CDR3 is TGTGCCAGCAGTTTAATTACCGGTAGAAATAGCAATCAGCCCCAGCATTTT.

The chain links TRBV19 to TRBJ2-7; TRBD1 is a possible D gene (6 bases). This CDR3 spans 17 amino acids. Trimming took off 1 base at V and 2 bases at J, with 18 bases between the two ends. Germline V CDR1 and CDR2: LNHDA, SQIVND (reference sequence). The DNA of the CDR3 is TGTGCCAGTAGTATAGCCTCCGGGACATACTCCCCCTACGAGCAGTACTTC. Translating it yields CASSIASGTYSPYEQYF.

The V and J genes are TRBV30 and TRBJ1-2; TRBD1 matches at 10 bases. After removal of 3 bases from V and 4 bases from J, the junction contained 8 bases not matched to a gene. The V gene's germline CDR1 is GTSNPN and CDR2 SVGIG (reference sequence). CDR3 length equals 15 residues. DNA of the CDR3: TGTGCCTGGAGGATCTCGACAGGGGGCTCCTATGGCTACACCTTC. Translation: CAWRISTGGSYGYTF.

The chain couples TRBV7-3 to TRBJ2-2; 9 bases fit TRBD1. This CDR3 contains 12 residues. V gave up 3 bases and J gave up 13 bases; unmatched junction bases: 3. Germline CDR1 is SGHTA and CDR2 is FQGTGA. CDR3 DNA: TGTGCCAGCAGCTTGTACAGGGGGCTGCTGTTTTTT. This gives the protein CASSLYRGLLFF.

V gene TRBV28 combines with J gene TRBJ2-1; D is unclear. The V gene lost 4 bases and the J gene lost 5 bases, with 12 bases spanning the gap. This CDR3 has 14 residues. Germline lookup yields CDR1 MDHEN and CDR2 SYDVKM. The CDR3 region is CASSSRVLDNEQFF. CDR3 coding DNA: TGTGCCAGCAGTTCAAGAGTCTTGGACAATGAGCAGTTCTTC.

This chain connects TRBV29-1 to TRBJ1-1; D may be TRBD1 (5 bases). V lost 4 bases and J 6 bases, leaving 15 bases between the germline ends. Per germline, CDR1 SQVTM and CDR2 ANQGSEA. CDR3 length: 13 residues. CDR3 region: CSVGSGKIAEAFF. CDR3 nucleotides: TGCAGCGTTGGATCAGGGAAAATCGCTGAAGCTTTCTTT.

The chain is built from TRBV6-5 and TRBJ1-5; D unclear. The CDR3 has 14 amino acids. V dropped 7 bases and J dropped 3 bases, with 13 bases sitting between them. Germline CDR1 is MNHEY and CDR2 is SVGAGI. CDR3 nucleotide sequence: TGTGCCAGCACATTGGAGGGAACCAATCAGCCCCAGCATTTT. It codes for CASTLEGTNQPQHF.

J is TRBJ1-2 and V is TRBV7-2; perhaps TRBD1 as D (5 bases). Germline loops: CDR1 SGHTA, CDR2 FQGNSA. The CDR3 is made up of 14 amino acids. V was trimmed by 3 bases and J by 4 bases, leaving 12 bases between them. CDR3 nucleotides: TGTGCCAGCAGCTTCCAGGGTTCCCTCTATGGCTACACCTTC. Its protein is CASSFQGSLYGYTF.

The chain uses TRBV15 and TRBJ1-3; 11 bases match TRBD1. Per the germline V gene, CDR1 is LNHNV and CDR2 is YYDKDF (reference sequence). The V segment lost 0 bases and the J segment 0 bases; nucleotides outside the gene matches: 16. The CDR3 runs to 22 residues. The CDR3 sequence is CATSRDRGRDRGFSPSGNTIYF. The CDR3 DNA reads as TGTGCCACCAGCAGAGATCGGGGCCGGGACAGGGGGTTCTCGCCCTCTGGAAACACCATATATTTT. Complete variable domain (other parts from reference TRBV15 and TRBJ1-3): DAMVIQNPRYQVTQFGKPVTLSCSQTLNHNVMYWYQQKSSQAPKLLFHYYDKDFNNEADTPDNFQSRRPNTSFCFLDIRSPGLGDTAMYLCATSRDRGRDRGFSPSGNTIYFGEGSWLTVV.

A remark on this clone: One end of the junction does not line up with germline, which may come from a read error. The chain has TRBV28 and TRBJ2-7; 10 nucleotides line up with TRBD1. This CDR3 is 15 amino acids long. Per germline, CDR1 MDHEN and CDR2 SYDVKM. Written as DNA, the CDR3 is TGTGCCAGCAGTTTTGGCCTAAGGAACCCGGACAGGGGGAATTTC. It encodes CASSFGLRNPDRGNF.

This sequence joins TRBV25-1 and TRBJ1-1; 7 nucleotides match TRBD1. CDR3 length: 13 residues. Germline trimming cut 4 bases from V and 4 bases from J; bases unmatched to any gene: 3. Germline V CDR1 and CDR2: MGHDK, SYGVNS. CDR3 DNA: TGTGCCAGCAGTGTCAAGGGGGCCACTGAAGCTTTCTTT. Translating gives CASSVKGATEAFF.

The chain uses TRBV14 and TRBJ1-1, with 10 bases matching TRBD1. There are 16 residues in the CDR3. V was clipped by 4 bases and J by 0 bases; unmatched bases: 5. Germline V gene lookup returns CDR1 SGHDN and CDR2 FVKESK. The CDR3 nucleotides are TGTGCCAGCAGCCCGGGACAGGGGACAATGAACACTGAAGCTTTCTTT. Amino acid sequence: CASSPGQGTMNTEAFF. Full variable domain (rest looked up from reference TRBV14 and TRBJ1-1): EAGVTQFPSHSVIEKGQTVTLRCDPISGHDNLYWYRRVMGKEIKFLLHFVKESKQDESGMPNNRFLAERTGGTYSTLKVQPAELEDSGVYFCASSPGQGTMNTEAFFGQGTRLTVV.

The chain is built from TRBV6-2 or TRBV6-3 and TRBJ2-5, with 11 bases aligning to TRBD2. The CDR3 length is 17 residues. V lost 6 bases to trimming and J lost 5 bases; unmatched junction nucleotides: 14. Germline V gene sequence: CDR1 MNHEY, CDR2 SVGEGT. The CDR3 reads CASSSTLSGRAGETQYF. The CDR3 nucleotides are TGTGCCAGCAGCTCAACCCTTAGCGGGAGGGCCGGGGAGACCCAGTACTTC.

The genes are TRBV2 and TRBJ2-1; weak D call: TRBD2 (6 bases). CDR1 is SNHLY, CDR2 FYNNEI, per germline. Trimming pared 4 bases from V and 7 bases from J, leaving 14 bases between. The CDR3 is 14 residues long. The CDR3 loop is CASSGRGYPNEQFF. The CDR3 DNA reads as TGTGCCAGCAGTGGTCGGGGGTATCCAAATGAGCAGTTCTTC. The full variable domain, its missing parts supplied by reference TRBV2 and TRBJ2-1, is EPEVTQTPSHQVTQMGQEVILRCVPISNHLYFYWYRQILGQKVEFLVSFYNNEISEKSEIFDDQFSVERPDGSNFTLKIRSTKLEDSAMYFCASSGRGYPNEQFFGPGTRLTVL.

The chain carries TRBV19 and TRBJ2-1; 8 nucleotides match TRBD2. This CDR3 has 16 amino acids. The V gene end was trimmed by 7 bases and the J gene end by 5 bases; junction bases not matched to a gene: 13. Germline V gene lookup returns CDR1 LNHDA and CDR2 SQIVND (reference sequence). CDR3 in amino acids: CASKYKREWKDNEQFF. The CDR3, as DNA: TGTGCCAGTAAATATAAGCGGGAGTGGAAGGACAATGAGCAGTTCTTC.

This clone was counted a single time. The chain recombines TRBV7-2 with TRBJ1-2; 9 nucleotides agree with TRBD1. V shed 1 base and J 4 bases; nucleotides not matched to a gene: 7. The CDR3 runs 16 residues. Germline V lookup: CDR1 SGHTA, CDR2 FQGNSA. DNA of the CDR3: TGTGCCAGCAGCTTAGATTTGGGACAGGGAAGCTATGGCTACACCTTC. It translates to CASSLDLGQGSYGYTF.

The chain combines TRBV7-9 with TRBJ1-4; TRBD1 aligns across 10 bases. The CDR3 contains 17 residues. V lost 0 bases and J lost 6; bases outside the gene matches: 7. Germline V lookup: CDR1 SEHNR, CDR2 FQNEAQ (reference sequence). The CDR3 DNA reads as TGTGCCAGCAGCTTAGCGCTTTCCGGGACAGGGGATGAAAAACTGTTTTTT. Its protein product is CASSLALSGTGDEKLFF.

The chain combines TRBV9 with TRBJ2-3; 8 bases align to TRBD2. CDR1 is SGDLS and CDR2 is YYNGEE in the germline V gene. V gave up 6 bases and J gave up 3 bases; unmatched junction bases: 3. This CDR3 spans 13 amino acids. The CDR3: CASTGGRTDTQYF. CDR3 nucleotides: TGTGCCAGCACGGGGGGGAGGACAGATACGCAGTATTTT.

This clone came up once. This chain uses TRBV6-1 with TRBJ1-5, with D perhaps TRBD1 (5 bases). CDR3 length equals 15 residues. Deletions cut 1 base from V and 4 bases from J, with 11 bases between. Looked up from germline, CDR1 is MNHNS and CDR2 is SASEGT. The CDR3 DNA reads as TGTGCCAGCAGTGAAGGGGGCAGACAAAATCAGCCCCAGCATTTT. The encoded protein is CASSEGGRQNQPQHF.

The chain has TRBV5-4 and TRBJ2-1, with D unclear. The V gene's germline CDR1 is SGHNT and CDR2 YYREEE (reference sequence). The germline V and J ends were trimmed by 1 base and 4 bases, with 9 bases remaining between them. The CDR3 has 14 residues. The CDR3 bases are TGTGCCAGCAGCTTGATGGAGATGTACAATGAGCAGTTCTTC. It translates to CASSLMEMYNEQFF.